The T cell receptor (beta chain) described here comes from a study of T cells after yellow fever vaccination. The CDR3 has 16 residues. Losses at the gene ends were 1 base for V and 5 bases for J; bases not matched to a gene: 9. CDR1 and CDR2 (germline): LGHDT, YNNKEL (reference sequence). Via MiXCR, TCRdb re-called the 5' RACE reads, giving one row per CDR3 protein. Among approximately 160,000 distinct CDR3 sequences listed, around 8.5% were seen once. The chain employs TRBV3-1 and TRBJ2-3; TRBD2 matches at 7 bases. The TCR was taken from a man aged 18 to 30 who received the YFV17D yellow fever vaccine. The material was CD8+ T cells sorted from PBMCs, obtained 45 days after the yellow fever booster vaccination. The CDR3 reads CASSQVAGEGEDTQYF. The CDR3 DNA sequence: TGTGCCAGCAGCCAAGTGGCGGGGGAAGGGGAAGATACGCAGTATTTT.